The 15 T cell receptor beta chains below come from one sample, sequenced in a study of CD8 T cells in Susac syndrome. The RNA input was roughly 0.5 to 1 ug, and it was reverse transcribed with random hexamers. TCRdb independently ran MiXCR on the immunoSEQ multiplex PCR reads; one entry per CDR3 protein. The sample consists of 95,000 to 150,000 distinct CDR3 sequences, 95% to 96% of them appearing once. The specimen was CD4+ T cells from PBMCs. These receptors were obtained from a human donor with Susac syndrome.

V is TRBV12-3 or TRBV12-4 and J is TRBJ1-1; D not certain. The germline V and J ends were trimmed by 6 bases and 5 bases, with 19 bases remaining between them. This CDR3 is 15 amino acids long. In DNA, the CDR3 is TGTGCCAGCAGCTACTTGATGTATGGGAAGACTGAAGCTTTCTTT. This sequence encodes CASSYLMYGKTEAFF.

The chain recombines TRBV5-1 with TRBJ1-5; a weak D match, TRBD1 (5 bases). Trimming shortened V by 8 bases and J by 4 bases, and 16 bases separated the two germline ends. The germline V gene encodes CDR1 SGHRS and CDR2 YFSETQ. The CDR3 contains 14 residues. CDR3 in DNA: TGCGCCAGTCCATACCAAGACAGAAATCAGCCCCAGCATTTT. The encoded protein is CASPYQDRNQPQHF.

A single count supports this clonotype. The chain has TRBV7-6 and TRBJ2-7; weak D call: TRBD2 (5 bases). V lost 1 base and J 7 bases, leaving 14 bases between the germline ends. The CDR3 contains 14 residues. Germline lookup yields CDR1 SGHVS and CDR2 FNYEAQ. This CDR3 is CASSLEKFSGEQYF. The CDR3 DNA reads as TGTGCCAGCAGCTTAGAGAAATTCTCGGGAGAGCAGTACTTC.

This sequence joins TRBV20-1 and TRBJ2-3, with D perhaps given as TRBD1 or TRBD2 (5 bases each). The CDR3 is made up of 13 amino acids. With 3 bases removed from V and 1 base from J, the gap between germline ends came to 8 bases. From germline, CDR1 is DFQATT and CDR2 SNEGSKA (reference sequence). Written as DNA, the CDR3 is TGCAGTGCTAGTGGGGGTGGCACAGATACGCAGTATTTT. This sequence encodes CSASGGGTDTQYF.

The chain recombines TRBV29-1 with TRBJ2-1; 8 nucleotides agree with TRBD2. This CDR3 contains 13 residues. Trimming cost V 6 bases and J 7 bases; bases outside gene matches: 8. The germline gives CDR1 SQVTM, CDR2 ANQGSEA. The CDR3 DNA follows: TGCAGCGTGTCCGGGAGGGCGGATAATGAGCAGTTCTTC. Translating gives CSVSGRADNEQFF.

This chain joins TRBV30 and TRBJ1-4; D is unresolved. The germline V gene has CDR1 GTSNPN and CDR2 SVGIG (reference sequence). The CDR3 runs to 13 residues. Trimming pared 1 base from V and 5 bases from J, leaving 8 bases between. Written as DNA, the CDR3 is TGTGCCTGGAGTGAGACGGTGAATGAAAAACTGTTTTTT. Residues: CAWSETVNEKLFF.

V gene TRBV29-1 combines with J gene TRBJ1-5; 7 bases agree with TRBD1. CDR1 is SQVTM, CDR2 ANQGSEA, per germline. The CDR3 extends over 15 amino acids. The junction had 6 bases not matched to a gene; V was cut back by 4 bases and J by 0 bases. CDR3 in amino acids: CSVGETGASNQPQHF. CDR3 nucleotides: TGCAGCGTTGGGGAAACAGGGGCTAGCAATCAGCCCCAGCATTTT. Drawing the rest from reference TRBV29-1 and TRBJ1-5, the complete variable domain is SAVISQKPSRDICQRGTSLTIQCQVDSQVTMMFWYRQQPGQSLTLIATANQGSEATYESGFVIDKFPISRPNLTFSTLTVSNMSPEDSSIYLCSVGETGASNQPQHFGDGTRLSIL.

This clonotype was observed a single time. V is TRBV20-1 and J is TRBJ1-2, with 8 bases lining up with TRBD1. V shed 5 bases and J 4 bases; nucleotides not matched to a gene: 6. This CDR3 comprises 13 residues. Germline CDR1 DFQATT, CDR2 SNEGSKA (reference sequence). In DNA form, the CDR3 reads TGCAGTGCTGAGGACAGGGCCGGCTATGGCTACACCTTC. It codes for CSAEDRAGYGYTF.

V gene TRBV5-1 combines with J gene TRBJ2-5; no clear D gene. V lost 0 bases and J 1 base, leaving 13 bases between the germline ends. The germline V gene encodes CDR1 SGHRS and CDR2 YFSETQ. The CDR3 is 16 amino acids. CDR3 sequence: CASSLARSITQETQYF. Written as DNA, the CDR3 is TGCGCCAGCAGCTTGGCCAGGAGTATCACCCAAGAGACCCAGTACTTC.

The chain joins TRBV3-1 to TRBJ2-7; D unclear. Trimming cost V 1 base and J 5 bases, with 9 bases left between them. The CDR3 extends over 13 amino acids. Germline CDR1 reads LGHDT; CDR2 reads YNNKEL (reference sequence). CDR3 bases: TGTGCCAGCAGCCAAGGTGGTGCGCACGAGCAGTACTTC. Its protein product is CASSQGGAHEQYF.

The rearrangement links TRBV11-3 to TRBJ2-5, with D tentatively TRBD1 or TRBD2 (5 bases each). The length of the CDR3 is 14 residues. Germline-derived CDR1 and CDR2 are SGHNT and YENEEA. Trimming shortened V by 6 bases and J by 5 bases, and 16 bases separated the two germline ends. This CDR3 reads CASRSGTPGETQYF. CDR3 coding DNA: TGTGCCAGCAGATCCGGGACCCCGGGGGAGACCCAGTACTTC.

The chain has TRBV9 and TRBJ2-3, with TRBD2 identical over 7 bases. After removal of 2 bases from V and 3 bases from J, the junction contained 18 bases not matched to a gene. The CDR3 spans 19 residues. Germline assignment: CDR1 SGDLS and CDR2 YYNGEE. The CDR3 sequence is CASSVRDYRIPYRTDTQYF. The CDR3 DNA is TGTGCCAGCAGCGTGAGGGACTACAGAATTCCCTACCGTACAGATACGCAGTATTTT.

The genes are TRBV5-6 and TRBJ1-5; D is ambiguous. Trimming cost V 2 bases and J 0 bases, with 12 bases left between them. The CDR3 is 16 residues long. Germline CDR1 and CDR2: SGHDT and YYEEEE. This CDR3 is CASSFFGDHSNQPQHF. In DNA form, the CDR3 reads TGTGCCAGCAGCTTTTTCGGGGATCATAGCAATCAGCCCCAGCATTTT.

The V gene is TRBV7-2, the J gene TRBJ2-1, with TRBD2 matching over 10 bases. With 3 bases clipped from V and 4 bases from J, the junction kept 3 bases outside the gene matches. The CDR3 has 15 residues. Germline loops: CDR1 SGHTA, CDR2 FQGNSA. The CDR3: CASSFGLAVYNEQFF. DNA for the CDR3: TGTGCCAGCAGCTTCGGACTAGCGGTTTACAATGAGCAGTTCTTC.

The rearrangement links TRBV3-1 to TRBJ1-1, with D hard to call. The CDR3 covers 12 residues. The V gene lost 5 bases and the J gene lost 8 bases, with 12 bases spanning the gap. The germline gives CDR1 LGHDT, CDR2 YNNKEL (reference sequence). The CDR3 bases are TGTGCCAGCAGCTCAAAGACGCCAGAAGCTTTCTTT. It translates to CASSSKTPEAFF.